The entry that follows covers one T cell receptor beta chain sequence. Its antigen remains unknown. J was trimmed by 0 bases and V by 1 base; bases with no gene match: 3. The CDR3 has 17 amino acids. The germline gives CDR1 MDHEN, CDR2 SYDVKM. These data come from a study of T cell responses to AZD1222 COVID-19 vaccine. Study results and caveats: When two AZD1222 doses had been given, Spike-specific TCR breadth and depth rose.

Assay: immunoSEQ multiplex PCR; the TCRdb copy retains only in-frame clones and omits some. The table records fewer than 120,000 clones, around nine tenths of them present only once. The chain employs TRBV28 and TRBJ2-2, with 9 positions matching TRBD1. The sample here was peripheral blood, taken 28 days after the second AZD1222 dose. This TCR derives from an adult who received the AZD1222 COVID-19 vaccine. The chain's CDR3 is CASSLSQGASNTGELFF. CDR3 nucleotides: TGTGCCAGCAGTTTATCACAGGGGGCTTCGAACACCGGGGAGCTGTTTTTT.